Below, 27 T cell receptor beta chains from the same sample are listed, as sequenced in a study of regulatory T cells in long-lasting Graves disease. Stated time point: newly diagnosed GD, antithyroid drugs for less than 3 months. Extracted PBMC RNA gave rise to the TCR library. For TCR beta, libraries came from iRepertoire HTBI primers and Arm-PCR of CDR3 regions. Using its own MiXCR run on the multiplex PCR reads, TCRdb lists one record per CDR3 protein. Of about 530,000 distinct CDR3 sequences in the sample, 16% were seen once. In addition, the sample was reused for a study of T cells in Graves' hyperthyroidism and ophthalmopathy.

The sample consisted of peripheral blood mononuclear cells (PBMCs), taken at new diagnosis, from a patient treated with antithyroid drugs. These receptors came from a woman aged 40 to 65 with Graves disease.

This clonotype occurred many times. The chain uses TRBV2 and TRBJ2-3, with 10 bases aligning to TRBD1. From germline, CDR1 is SNHLY and CDR2 FYNNEI. The CDR3 totals 15 residues. J lost 2 bases, V lost 6 bases, and 5 bases had no gene match. CDR3 sequence (DNA): TGTGCCAGCAGACCGGGACAGGGGTTCACAGATACGCAGTATTTT. Protein sequence: CASRPGQGFTDTQYF.

This clonotype showed up just a few times. The chain has TRBV6-1 and TRBJ1-5; 7 positions match TRBD1. V gave up 7 bases and J gave up 3 bases; unmatched junction bases: 18. The CDR3 loop spans 18 amino acids. Germline CDR1 MNHNS, CDR2 SASEGT. CDR3 loop: CASTAPPPPGQSNQPQHF. In DNA, the CDR3 is TGTGCCAGCACAGCCCCCCCCCCACCGGGACAGTCCAATCAGCCCCAGCATTTT.

This rearrangement joins TRBV7-9 to TRBJ2-3, with 8 bases lining up with TRBD2. Germline assignment: CDR1 SEHNR and CDR2 FQNEAQ (reference sequence). The V gene end was trimmed by 0 bases and the J gene end by 4 bases; junction bases not matched to a gene: 6. The CDR3 extends over 16 amino acids. The CDR3 bases are TGTGCCAGCAGCTTAGCGACCGGGGGGGTGGCAGATACGCAGTATTTT. Protein product: CASSLATGGVADTQYF.

This clonotype was seen a few times. The V gene is TRBV19, the J gene TRBJ1-5; TRBD1 aligns across 7 bases. CDR1 and CDR2 (germline): LNHDA, SQIVND (reference sequence). This CDR3 comprises 14 residues. V lost 5 bases to trimming and J lost 6 bases; unmatched junction nucleotides: 7. CDR3 bases: TGTGCCAGTAGTCTATCGACAGGGACTCAGCCCCAGCATTTT. It codes for CASSLSTGTQPQHF.

In its sample, this clonotype was seen many times. V gene TRBV2 combines with J gene TRBJ1-1; D may be TRBD1 (6 bases). The germline V and J ends were trimmed by 5 bases and 0 bases, with 13 bases remaining between them. Looked up from germline, CDR1 is SNHLY and CDR2 is FYNNEI. The CDR3 runs to 15 residues. The CDR3 nucleotides are TGTGCCAGCAGTTGGGGACAAATAATGAACACTGAAGCTTTCTTT. Amino acid sequence: CASSWGQIMNTEAFF.

The chain carries TRBV12-5 and TRBJ2-2; D uncertain. The germline V and J ends were trimmed by 0 bases and 4 bases, with 3 bases remaining between them. The germline CDR1 and CDR2 sequences are LGHNT and FRNRAP. The CDR3 has 13 residues. This CDR3 reads CASGLVFTGELFF. Here the CDR3 DNA reads TGTGCTAGTGGTTTGGTCTTCACCGGGGAGCTGTTTTTT.

V is TRBV5-1 and J is TRBJ1-3; 7 bases match TRBD1. V was pared by 3 bases and J by 2 bases, with 5 bases of the junction left unmatched. CDR1 is SGHRS and CDR2 is YFSETQ in the germline V gene. The CDR3 runs to 15 residues. The CDR3 DNA reads as TGCGCCAGCAGCTACGACAGGGCAGCTGGAAACACCATATATTTT. Protein: CASSYDRAAGNTIYF.

V is TRBV7-9 and J is TRBJ2-5; D is perhaps TRBD1 (5 bases). From germline, CDR1 is SEHNR and CDR2 FQNEAQ (reference sequence). Trimming left V 5 bases short and J 1 base short, with 11 bases between. CDR3 size: 14 residues. The CDR3 DNA reads as TGTGCCAGCAGCCAGAGACAGCGCCAAGAGACCCAGTACTTC. Encoded protein: CASSQRQRQETQYF.

This clonotype was seen a handful of times. The chain is built from TRBV30 and TRBJ2-2; tentatively, D is TRBD2 (6 bases). V was shortened by 2 bases and J by 6 bases, with 19 bases between the two germline ends. The CDR3 runs to 16 residues. Germline-derived CDR1 and CDR2 are GTSNPN and SVGIG (reference sequence). Here the CDR3 reads CAWSNGGGAQPGELFF. The CDR3 nucleotides are TGTGCCTGGAGTAATGGGGGAGGCGCGCAGCCCGGGGAGCTGTTTTTT.

A few counts support this clonotype. V usage is TRBV6-2 or TRBV6-3 and J usage is TRBJ2-5, with 8 bases fitting TRBD1. The J segment lost 4 bases and the V segment lost 5 bases, leaving 6 bases of the junction unmatched. This CDR3 is built from 14 residues. The germline V gene has CDR1 MNHEY and CDR2 SVGEGT. CDR3 nucleotide sequence: TGTGCCAGCAGTCCTCAGGGGGCCCCAGAGACCCAGTACTTC. It codes for CASSPQGAPETQYF.

V is TRBV28 and J is TRBJ2-3, with D possibly being TRBD2 (7 bases). V lost 6 bases and J 0 bases, leaving 16 bases between the germline ends. Germline V gene sequence: CDR1 MDHEN, CDR2 SYDVKM. The CDR3 length is 16 residues. The CDR3 bases are TGTGCCAGCAGCACCCCCGGGGGGCCAAGCACAGATACGCAGTATTTT. Protein product: CASSTPGGPSTDTQYF.

This clonotype came up a few times. This chain connects TRBV5-1 to TRBJ2-5; 10 nucleotides match TRBD1. Trimming removed 1 base from V and 5 bases from J; junction bases left unmatched: 5. This CDR3 region has 15 residues. CDR1 and CDR2 from the germline V gene are SGHRS and YFSETQ. The CDR3 DNA reads as TGCGCCAGCAGCTTGCAGACAGGGGGCGTGGAGACCCAGTACTTC. This sequence encodes CASSLQTGGVETQYF.

The CDR3 DNA is TGTGCCAGCAGCCCGTTAGGGGCGGGGGGGGAAGCTTTCTTT. Its protein product is CASSPLGAGGEAFF. The chain links TRBV6-1 to TRBJ1-1, with D perhaps matching TRBD1 (5 bases). Trimming removed 6 bases from V and 8 bases from J, with 19 bases in between. The CDR3 sequence is 14 residues long. Germline V CDR1 and CDR2: MNHNS, SASEGT.

The CDR3 region is CSAERDTEAFF. The CDR3 DNA is TGCAGCGCCGAAAGGGACACTGAAGCTTTCTTT. This chain links TRBV29-1 with TRBJ1-1; D is ambiguous. This CDR3 is built from 11 residues. The V gene's germline CDR1 is SQVTM and CDR2 ANQGSEA. V was trimmed by 7 bases and J by 3 bases, leaving 9 bases between them.

The chain joins TRBV14 to TRBJ1-6; TRBD1 is a possible D gene (5 bases). Germline CDR1 reads SGHDN; CDR2 reads FVKESK. Trimming took 4 bases from V and 5 from J, leaving 9 bases between them. The CDR3 length is 14 residues. The DNA of the CDR3 is TGTGCCAGCAGCCCAGGACATAATAATTCACCCCTCCACTTT. Translated, it gives CASSPGHNNSPLHF.

This clonotype was detected a few times. The chain couples TRBV6-1 to TRBJ2-2; D is uncertain. Trimming removed 6 bases at V and 3 bases at J, with 14 bases between. CDR3 length: 15 residues. The germline V gene encodes CDR1 MNHNS and CDR2 SASEGT. The CDR3: CASSRAIGHTGELFF. CDR3 sequence (DNA): TGTGCCAGCAGCCGCGCCATTGGGCACACCGGGGAGCTGTTTTTT.

V gene TRBV3-1 combines with J gene TRBJ1-4; D possibly corresponds to TRBD1 (5 bases). The germline V and J ends were trimmed by 4 bases and 0 bases, with 15 bases remaining between them. This CDR3 contains 17 residues. Germline V lookup: CDR1 LGHDT, CDR2 YNNKEL (reference sequence). CDR3 in DNA: TGTGCCAGCAGCCGGCAGGGTTCTTTCGCAACTAATGAAAAACTGTTTTTT. It codes for CASSRQGSFATNEKLFF.

This clonotype has a count of ten or more. This chain joins TRBV6-2 or TRBV6-3 and TRBJ1-1, with D possibly being TRBD1 (6 bases). Germline CDR1 and CDR2: MNHEY and SVGEGT. The CDR3 loop spans 14 amino acids. Between the trimmed V and J ends, which lost 1 base and 1 base, there was a span of 7 bases. The CDR3 loop reads CASSYYRANTEAFF. CDR3 nucleotides: TGTGCCAGCAGTTACTACAGGGCGAACACTGAAGCTTTCTTT.

This chain joins TRBV19 and TRBJ1-1; TRBD1 agrees at 7 bases. There are 16 residues in the CDR3. The V segment lost 1 base and the J segment 5 bases; nucleotides outside the gene matches: 10. Germline V gene lookup returns CDR1 LNHDA and CDR2 SQIVND (reference sequence). For the CDR3, the DNA is TGTGCCAGTAGTATAGGAGACAGGGCTTTCGGGACTGAAGCTTTCTTT. Its protein is CASSIGDRAFGTEAFF. The complete variable domain, with remaining parts taken from reference TRBV19 and TRBJ1-1, reads DGGITQSPKYLFRKEGQNVTLSCEQNLNHDAMYWYRQDPGQGLRLIYYSQIVNDFQKGDIAEGYSVSREKKESFPLTVTSAQKNPTAFYLCASSIGDRAFGTEAFFGQGTRLTVV.

This clonotype was recorded many times. The gene calls are TRBV13 and TRBJ2-5; D is ambiguous. Germline V CDR1 and CDR2: PRHDT, FYEKMQ (reference sequence). V lost 3 bases, J lost 0 bases, and 11 bases lay in between. The CDR3 is 15 residues long. CDR3 nucleotide sequence: TGTGCCAGCAGCTTCCGAGACATAGACCAAGAGACCCAGTACTTC. Residues: CASSFRDIDQETQYF.

At least ten counts were recorded for this clonotype. This chain uses TRBV30 with TRBJ1-5, with D possibly matching TRBD1 (5 bases). CDR1 is GTSNPN and CDR2 is SVGIG in the germline V gene (reference sequence). This CDR3 is built from 15 residues. Trimming stripped 1 base from V and 0 bases from J, with 10 bases between. The CDR3 DNA reads TGTGCCTGGAGTGGAGGGGTGGATAGCAATCAGCCCCAGCATTTT. It specifies CAWSGGVDSNQPQHF.

The CDR3 sequence: CASSLTTGAGLSIQYF. CDR3 DNA: TGTGCCAGCAGCTTAACGACGGGGGCAGGGTTAAGCATTCAGTACTTC. The chain couples TRBV7-2 to TRBJ2-4, with D tentatively TRBD1 or TRBD2 (6 bases each). The ends were cut back, 2 bases at V and 9 bases at J, with 20 bases in the middle. Germline V gene data show CDR1 as SGHTA and CDR2 as FQGNSA. The CDR3 consists of 16 residues.

This clonotype appeared many times. J is TRBJ2-7 and V is TRBV2; 8 bases are a match to TRBD1. CDR3 length equals 14 residues. J was trimmed by 6 bases and V by 6 bases; bases with no gene match: 10. Germline-derived CDR1 and CDR2 are SNHLY and FYNNEI. CDR3 protein: CASRTDRGPSEQYF. The DNA of the CDR3 is TGTGCCAGCAGAACCGACAGGGGACCATCCGAGCAGTACTTC. Combining the CDR3 with reference TRBV2 and TRBJ2-7 gives the whole variable domain EPEVTQTPSHQVTQMGQEVILRCVPISNHLYFYWYRQILGQKVEFLVSFYNNEISEKSEIFDDQFSVERPDGSNFTLKIRSTKLEDSAMYFCASRTDRGPSEQYFGPGTRLTVT.

This clonotype was seen at least ten times. This sequence joins TRBV2 and TRBJ1-2, with D maybe TRBD1 (6 bases). This CDR3 spans 18 amino acids. V was cut by 6 bases and J by 0 bases, with 23 bases left in between. Germline V lookup: CDR1 SNHLY, CDR2 FYNNEI. The CDR3 loop reads CASSDRTSGTGANYGYTF. The CDR3 DNA reads TGTGCCAGCAGCGACAGGACCAGCGGAACCGGAGCTAACTATGGCTACACCTTC.

This clonotype appeared a few times. This chain connects TRBV29-1 to TRBJ1-4; tentative D call: TRBD1 (5 bases). Trimming took 4 bases from V and 0 from J, leaving 6 bases between them. Germline-derived CDR1 and CDR2 are SQVTM and ANQGSEA. This CDR3 spans 13 amino acids. The CDR3 DNA reads as TGCAGCGTTGGGACAACAACTAATGAAAAACTGTTTTTT. Translated: CSVGTTTNEKLFF.

This clonotype occurred many times. The junction and the germline gene differ at one end; a read error may be behind it. V gene TRBV2 combines with J gene TRBJ1-2; D possibly corresponds to TRBD1 (5 bases). The germline V gene has CDR1 SNHLY and CDR2 FYNNEI. The CDR3 has 13 residues. The CDR3 nucleotides are TGTGCCGGCAGGGAAACACAATACTATGGCTACACCTTC. This gives the protein CAGRETQYYGYTF.

The rearrangement joins TRBV2 to TRBJ2-5; D not resolved. The closer fit of TRBJ2-1 to the DNA end suggests the J call may be wrong. The germline V gene has CDR1 SNHLY and CDR2 FYNNEI. The CDR3 extends over 16 amino acids. In nucleotides, the CDR3 is TGTGCCAGCATCCCTGGACCCCGAAGCCCCTACAATGAGCAGTTCTTC. Protein sequence: CASIPGPRSPYNEQFF.